These 8 T cell receptor beta chains were all obtained from the same sample, sequenced in a study of cytomegalovirus exposure and HLA in healthy donors. Both 60 Vbeta primers and 13 Jbeta primers went into the PCR. Method: immunoSEQ multiplex PCR; TCRdb's copy keeps in-frame clones and lacks some. This table has approximately 190,000 clones, roughly 80% appearing once. Sequenced: PBMCs. The origin of the receptors is a woman aged 18-30 years in good health and CMV-seronegative.

This sequence joins TRBV27 and TRBJ2-7; TRBD2 matches at 7 bases. The CDR3 has 13 residues. V shed 4 bases and J 7 bases; nucleotides not matched to a gene: 7. CDR1 MNHEY and CDR2 SMNVEV come from the germline V gene (reference sequence). CDR3 coding DNA: TGTGCCAGCAGTTCGGGGATCGGGGGGGAGCAGTACTTC. This translates into CASSSGIGGEQYF.

This clone was seen a handful of times. V is TRBV7-6 and J is TRBJ2-1, with 8 bases matching TRBD2. This CDR3 is built from 13 residues. V lost 0 bases to trimming and J lost 10 bases; unmatched junction nucleotides: 2. The V gene's germline CDR1 is SGHVS and CDR2 FNYEAQ. The CDR3 reads CASSLAIAGEQFF. The CDR3 DNA reads TGTGCCAGCAGCTTAGCGATAGCGGGAGAGCAGTTCTTC.

The sample holds one count of this clone. V is TRBV9 and J is TRBJ1-2; unclear D gene. The CDR3 extends over 13 amino acids. Per the germline V gene, CDR1 is SGDLS and CDR2 is YYNGEE. V gave up 4 bases and J gave up 5 bases, with 12 bases separating them. The CDR3 DNA sequence: TGTGCCAGCAGCCCCCTGGGAGTTTATGGCTACACCTTC. Translation: CASSPLGVYGYTF.

This sequence joins TRBV2 and TRBJ2-2, with 11 bases identical to TRBD2. V lost 5 bases and J lost 8; bases outside the gene matches: 10. The CDR3 consists of 16 residues. Per germline, CDR1 SNHLY and CDR2 FYNNEI. In DNA form, the CDR3 reads TGTGCCAGCAGTTATATTAGCGGGAGGGCATCGGGGGAGCTGTTTTTT. This codes for CASSYISGRASGELFF.

This chain joins TRBV18 and TRBJ1-1; D is ambiguous. Trimming shortened V by 6 bases and J by 5 bases, and 10 bases separated the two germline ends. The CDR3 sequence is 12 residues long. Per the germline V gene, CDR1 is KGHSH and CDR2 is LQKENI. The chain's CDR3 is CASSEQFTEAFF. CDR3 bases: TGTGCCAGCTCGGAACAGTTTACTGAAGCTTTCTTT.

This chain connects TRBV9 to TRBJ2-3; 8 nucleotides line up with TRBD2. Germline loops: CDR1 SGDLS, CDR2 YYNGEE. The CDR3 has 16 amino acids. V lost 1 base, J lost 0 bases, and 4 bases stayed unmatched. CDR3 residues: CASSVQLAASTDTQYF. The CDR3 DNA is TGTGCCAGCAGCGTACAACTAGCGGCTAGCACAGATACGCAGTATTTT.

The J gene is TRBJ2-3, the V gene TRBV10-1, with 9 bases identical to TRBD2. The CDR3 is made up of 17 amino acids. From germline, CDR1 is WNHNN and CDR2 SYGVQD (reference sequence). The ends lost 2 bases at V and 3 bases at J; junction bases unmatched: 9. As DNA, the CDR3 is TGCGCCAGCAGTGAGGAGTACGCGGGAGGGGGGACAGATACGCAGTATTTT. This encodes CASSEEYAGGGTDTQYF.

The chain recombines TRBV6-5 with TRBJ1-2; 8 positions match TRBD1. Looked up from germline, CDR1 is MNHEY and CDR2 is SVGAGI. V lost 0 bases, J lost 3 bases, and 3 bases stayed unmatched. The CDR3 is made up of 15 amino acids. CDR3 in amino acids: CASSYSLTGDYGYTF. The CDR3 coding sequence is TGTGCCAGCAGTTACTCACTGACAGGGGACTATGGCTACACCTTC.